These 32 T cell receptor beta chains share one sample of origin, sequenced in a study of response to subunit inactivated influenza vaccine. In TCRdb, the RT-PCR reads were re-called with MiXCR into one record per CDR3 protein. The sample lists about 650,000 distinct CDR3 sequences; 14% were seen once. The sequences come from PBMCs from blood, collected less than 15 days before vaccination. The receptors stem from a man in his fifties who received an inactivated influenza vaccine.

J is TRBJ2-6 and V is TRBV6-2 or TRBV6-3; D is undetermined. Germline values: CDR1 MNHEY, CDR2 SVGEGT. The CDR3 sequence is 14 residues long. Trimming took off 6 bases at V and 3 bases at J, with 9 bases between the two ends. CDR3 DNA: TGTGCCAGCAGCATGGGCGGTGGGGCCAACGTCCTGACTTTC. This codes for CASSMGGGANVLTF.

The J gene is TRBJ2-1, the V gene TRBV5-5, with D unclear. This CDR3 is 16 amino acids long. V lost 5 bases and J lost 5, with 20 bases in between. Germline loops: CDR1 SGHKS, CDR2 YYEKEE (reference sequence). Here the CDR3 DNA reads TGTGCCAGCAGTCTCCGGGCGCCCCCACGCAACAATGAGCAGTTCTTC. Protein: CASSLRAPPRNNEQFF. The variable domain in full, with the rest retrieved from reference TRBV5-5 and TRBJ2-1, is DAGVTQSPTHLIKTRGQQVTLRCSPISGHKSVSWYQQVLGQGPQFIFQYYEKEERGRGNFPDRFSARQFPNYSSELNVNALLLGDSALYLCASSLRAPPRNNEQFFGPGTRLTVL.

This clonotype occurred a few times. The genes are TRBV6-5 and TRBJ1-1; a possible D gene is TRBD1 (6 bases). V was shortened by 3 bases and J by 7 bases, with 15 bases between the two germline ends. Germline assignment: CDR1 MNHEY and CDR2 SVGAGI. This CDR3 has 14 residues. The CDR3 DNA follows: TGTGCCAGCAGTTATTATGGACAGTACGGTGAAGCTTTCTTT. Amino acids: CASSYYGQYGEAFF.

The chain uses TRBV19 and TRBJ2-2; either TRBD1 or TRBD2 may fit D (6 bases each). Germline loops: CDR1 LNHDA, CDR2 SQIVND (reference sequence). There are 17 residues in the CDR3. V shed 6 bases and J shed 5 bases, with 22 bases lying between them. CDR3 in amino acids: CASRGGRGRIKTGELFF. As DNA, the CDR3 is TGTGCCAGTAGGGGAGGCAGGGGAAGGATTAAGACCGGGGAGCTGTTTTTT.

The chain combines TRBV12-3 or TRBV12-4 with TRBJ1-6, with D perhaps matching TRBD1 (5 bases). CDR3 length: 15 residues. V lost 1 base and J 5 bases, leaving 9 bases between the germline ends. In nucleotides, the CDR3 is TGTGCCAGCAGTTTAGGGGGGGGGGATAATTCACCCCTCCACTTT. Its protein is CASSLGGGDNSPLHF.

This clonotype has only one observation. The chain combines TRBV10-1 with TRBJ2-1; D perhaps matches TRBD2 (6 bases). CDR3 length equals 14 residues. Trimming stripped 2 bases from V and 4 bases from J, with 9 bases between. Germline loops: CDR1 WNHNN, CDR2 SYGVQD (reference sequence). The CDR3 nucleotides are TGCGCCAGCAGTGAGAGCGGGCTTTACAATGAGCAGTTCTTC. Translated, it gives CASSESGLYNEQFF.

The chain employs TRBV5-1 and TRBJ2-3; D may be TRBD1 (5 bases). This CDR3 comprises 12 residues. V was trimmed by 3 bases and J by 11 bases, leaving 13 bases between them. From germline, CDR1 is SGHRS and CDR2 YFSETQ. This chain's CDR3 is CASSWTPGLQYF. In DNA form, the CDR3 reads TGCGCCAGCAGCTGGACCCCAGGGTTGCAGTATTTT.

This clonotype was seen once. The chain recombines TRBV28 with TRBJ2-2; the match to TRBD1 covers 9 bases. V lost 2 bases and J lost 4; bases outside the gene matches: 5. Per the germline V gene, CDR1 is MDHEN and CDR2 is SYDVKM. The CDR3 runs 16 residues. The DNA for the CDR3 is TGTGCCAGCAGTTTAGCGGGACAGGGCATCACCGGGGAGCTGTTTTTT. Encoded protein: CASSLAGQGITGELFF.

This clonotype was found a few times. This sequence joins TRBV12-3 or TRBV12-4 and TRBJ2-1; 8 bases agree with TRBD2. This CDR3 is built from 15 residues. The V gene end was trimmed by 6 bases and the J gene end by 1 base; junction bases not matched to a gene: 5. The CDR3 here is CASSQAGASYNEQFF. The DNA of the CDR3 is TGTGCCAGCAGCCAAGCGGGAGCATCCTACAATGAGCAGTTCTTC.

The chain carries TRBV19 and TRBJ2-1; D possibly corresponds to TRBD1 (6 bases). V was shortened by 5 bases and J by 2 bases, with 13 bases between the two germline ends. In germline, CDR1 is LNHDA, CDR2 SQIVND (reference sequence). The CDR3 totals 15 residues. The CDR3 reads CASSPSDRAYNEQFF. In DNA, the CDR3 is TGTGCCAGTAGTCCCTCGGACAGAGCCTACAATGAGCAGTTCTTC.

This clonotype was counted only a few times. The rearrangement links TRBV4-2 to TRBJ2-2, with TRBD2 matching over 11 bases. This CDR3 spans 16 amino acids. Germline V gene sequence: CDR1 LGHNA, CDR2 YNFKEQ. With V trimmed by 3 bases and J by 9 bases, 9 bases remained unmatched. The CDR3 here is CASSHTGTSGERELFF. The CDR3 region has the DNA TGTGCCAGCAGCCACACCGGGACTAGCGGCGAACGGGAGCTGTTTTTT.

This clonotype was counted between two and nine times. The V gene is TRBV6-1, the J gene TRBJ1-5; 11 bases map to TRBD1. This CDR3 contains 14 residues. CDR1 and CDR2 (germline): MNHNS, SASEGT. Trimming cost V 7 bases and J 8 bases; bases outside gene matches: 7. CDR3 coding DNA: TGTGCCAGCAAGGGACAGGGGGGTTCGGAGCCCCAGCATTTT. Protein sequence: CASKGQGGSEPQHF.

The CDR3 protein is CASSVEGTRETQYF. In DNA, the CDR3 is TGTGCCAGCAGCGTAGAGGGAACGAGAGAGACCCAGTACTTC. This chain joins TRBV9 and TRBJ2-5; D gene uncertain. Germline V lookup: CDR1 SGDLS, CDR2 YYNGEE. Trimming cost V 0 bases and J 4 bases, with 10 bases left between them. This CDR3 spans 14 amino acids.

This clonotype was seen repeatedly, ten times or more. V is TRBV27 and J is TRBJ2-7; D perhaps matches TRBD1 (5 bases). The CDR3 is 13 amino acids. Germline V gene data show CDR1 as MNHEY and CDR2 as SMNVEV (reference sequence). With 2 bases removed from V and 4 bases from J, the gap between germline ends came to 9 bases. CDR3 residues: CASSLGKGYEQYF. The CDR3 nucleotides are TGTGCCAGCAGTTTAGGCAAGGGGTACGAGCAGTACTTC.

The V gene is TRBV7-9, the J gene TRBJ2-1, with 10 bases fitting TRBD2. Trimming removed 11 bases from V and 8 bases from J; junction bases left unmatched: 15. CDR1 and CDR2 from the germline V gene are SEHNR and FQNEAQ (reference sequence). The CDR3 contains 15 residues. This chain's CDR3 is CAGRGAGGGKDEQFF. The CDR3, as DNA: TGTGCCGGAAGGGGAGCGGGAGGGGGGAAGGATGAGCAGTTCTTC.

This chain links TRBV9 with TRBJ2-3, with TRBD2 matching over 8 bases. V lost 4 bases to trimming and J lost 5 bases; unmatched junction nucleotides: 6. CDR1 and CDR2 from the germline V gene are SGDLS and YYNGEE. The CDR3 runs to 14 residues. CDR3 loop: CASSSSGGGDTQYF. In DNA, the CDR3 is TGTGCCAGCAGCTCCAGCGGGGGCGGAGATACGCAGTATTTT.

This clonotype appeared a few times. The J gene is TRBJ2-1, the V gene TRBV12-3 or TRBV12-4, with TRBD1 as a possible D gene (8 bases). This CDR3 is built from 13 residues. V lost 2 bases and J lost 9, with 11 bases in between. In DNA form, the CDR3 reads TGTGCCAGCAGTTTACACAGGGGGGGTGAGCAGTTCTTC. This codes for CASSLHRGGEQFF.

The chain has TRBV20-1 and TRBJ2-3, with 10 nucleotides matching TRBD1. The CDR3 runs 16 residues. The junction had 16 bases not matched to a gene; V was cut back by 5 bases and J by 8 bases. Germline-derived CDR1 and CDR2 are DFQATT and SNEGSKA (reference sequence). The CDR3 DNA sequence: TGCAGTGCTGGCCCCCAGGGACAGGGGACACCGGGTACGCAGTATTTT. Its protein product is CSAGPQGQGTPGTQYF.

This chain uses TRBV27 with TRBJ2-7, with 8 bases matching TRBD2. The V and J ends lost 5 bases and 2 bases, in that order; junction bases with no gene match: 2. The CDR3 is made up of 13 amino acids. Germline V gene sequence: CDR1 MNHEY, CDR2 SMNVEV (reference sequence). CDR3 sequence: CASSVGRAYEQYF. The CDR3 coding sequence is TGTGCCAGCAGTGTCGGGAGGGCCTACGAGCAGTACTTC.

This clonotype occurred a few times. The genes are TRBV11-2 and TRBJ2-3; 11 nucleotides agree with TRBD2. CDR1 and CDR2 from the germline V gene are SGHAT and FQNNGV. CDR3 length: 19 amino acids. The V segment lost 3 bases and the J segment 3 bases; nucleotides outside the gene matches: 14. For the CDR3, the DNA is TGTGCCAGCAGCTTCCTAGGACTAGCGGGCACGCCGCCTACAGATACGCAGTATTTT. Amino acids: CASSFLGLAGTPPTDTQYF.

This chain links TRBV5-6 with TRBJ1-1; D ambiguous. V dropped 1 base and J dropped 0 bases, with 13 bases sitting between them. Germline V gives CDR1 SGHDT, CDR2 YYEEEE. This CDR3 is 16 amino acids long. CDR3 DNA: TGTGCCAGCAGCTTGTCTTTAGGTACTTTGAACACTGAAGCTTTCTTT. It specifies CASSLSLGTLNTEAFF.

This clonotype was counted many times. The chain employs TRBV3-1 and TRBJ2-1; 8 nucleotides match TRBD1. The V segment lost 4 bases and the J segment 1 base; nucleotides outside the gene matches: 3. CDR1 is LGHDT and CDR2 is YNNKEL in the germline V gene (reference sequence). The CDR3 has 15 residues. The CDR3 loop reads CASSLRQGSYNEQFF. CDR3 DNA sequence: TGTGCCAGCAGCCTACGACAGGGGTCCTACAATGAGCAGTTCTTC.

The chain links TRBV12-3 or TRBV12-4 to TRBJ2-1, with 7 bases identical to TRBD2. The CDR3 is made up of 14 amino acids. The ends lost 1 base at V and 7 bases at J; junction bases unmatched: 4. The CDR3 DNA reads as TGTGCCAGCAGTTTAGAGGGAGGGCCTAATGAGCAGTTCTTC. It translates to CASSLEGGPNEQFF.

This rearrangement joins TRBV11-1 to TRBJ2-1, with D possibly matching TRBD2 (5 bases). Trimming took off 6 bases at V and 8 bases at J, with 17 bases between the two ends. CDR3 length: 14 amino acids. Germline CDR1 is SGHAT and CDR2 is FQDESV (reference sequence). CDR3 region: CASRKGQRIDEQFF. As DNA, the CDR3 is TGTGCCAGCAGGAAGGGTCAGCGGATTGATGAGCAGTTCTTC.

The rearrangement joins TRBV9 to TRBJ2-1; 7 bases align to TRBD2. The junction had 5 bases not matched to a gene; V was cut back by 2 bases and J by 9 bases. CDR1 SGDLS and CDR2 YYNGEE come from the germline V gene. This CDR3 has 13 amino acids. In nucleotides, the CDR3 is TGTGCCAGCAGCGTCGGACTAGTAAGTGAGCAGTTCTTC. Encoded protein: CASSVGLVSEQFF.

CDR3 residues: CASSLSGSSGEENIQYF. The CDR3 DNA is TGTGCCAGCAGCTTGTCCGGGAGTAGCGGGGAAGAAAACATTCAGTACTTC. V is TRBV5-6 and J is TRBJ2-4, with 8 positions matching TRBD2. CDR3 length: 17 amino acids. Per germline, CDR1 SGHDT and CDR2 YYEEEE. With V trimmed by 1 base and J by 5 bases, 11 bases remained unmatched.

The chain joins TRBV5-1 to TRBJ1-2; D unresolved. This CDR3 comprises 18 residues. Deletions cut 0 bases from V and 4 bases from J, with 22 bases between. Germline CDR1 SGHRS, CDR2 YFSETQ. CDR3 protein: CASSLVGQRLHPSYGYTF. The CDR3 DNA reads TGCGCCAGCAGCTTGGTGGGCCAGCGGCTTCACCCCTCCTATGGCTACACCTTC.

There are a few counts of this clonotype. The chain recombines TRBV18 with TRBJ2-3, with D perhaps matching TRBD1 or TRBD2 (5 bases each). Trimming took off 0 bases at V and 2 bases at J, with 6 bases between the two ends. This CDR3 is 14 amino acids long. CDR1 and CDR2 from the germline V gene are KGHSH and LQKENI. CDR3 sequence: CASSPPGTTDTQYF. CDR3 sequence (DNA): TGTGCCAGCTCACCACCCGGGACCACAGATACGCAGTATTTT.

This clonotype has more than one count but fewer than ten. CDR3 loop: CATSIRTGNNSPLHF. The CDR3 coding sequence is TGTGCCACCAGCATAAGGACAGGGAATAATTCACCCCTCCACTTT. This chain links TRBV15 with TRBJ1-6; 8 bases fit TRBD1. The CDR3 contains 15 residues. The V and J ends lost 4 bases and 5 bases, in that order; junction bases with no gene match: 4. CDR1 and CDR2 from the germline V gene are LNHNV and YYDKDF (reference sequence).

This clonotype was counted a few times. The CDR3 sequence: CASSQAGTMNTGELFF. CDR3 DNA: TGTGCCAGCAGCCAAGCCGGGACAATGAACACCGGGGAGCTGTTTTTT. The V and J genes are TRBV3-1 and TRBJ2-2; possible D gene TRBD1, 6 bases. The CDR3 has 16 amino acids. V was clipped by 1 base and J by 1 base, with 10 bases between them. Per germline, CDR1 LGHDT and CDR2 YNNKEL (reference sequence).

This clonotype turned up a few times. The CDR3, as DNA: TGTGCCAGCAGCCAAGTCGGGACAGGGTTAGAAAAACTGTTTTTT. Translation: CASSQVGTGLEKLFF. The chain is built from TRBV4-2 and TRBJ1-4; 9 bases line up with TRBD1. The CDR3 has 15 residues. Germline loops: CDR1 LGHNA, CDR2 YNFKEQ. Trimming cost V 1 base and J 8 bases; bases outside gene matches: 5.

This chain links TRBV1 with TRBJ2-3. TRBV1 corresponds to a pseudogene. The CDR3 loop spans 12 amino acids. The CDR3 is CTSSQLSDTQYF. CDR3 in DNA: TGCACCAGCAGCCAGTTGTCAGATACGCAGTATTTT.